Listed here are 26 T cell receptor beta chains from one sample, sequenced in a study of blood T cell repertoires in COVID-19. TCRdb keeps only in-frame clones here, not all; method: immunoSEQ multiplex PCR. The repertoire consists of some 120,000 clones, with more than 85% occurring once and the leading ten covering approximately 2%. Sequencing used peripheral blood. The source is a man aged 50 to 60 with COVID-19, enrolled during active disease.

V is TRBV5-8 and J is TRBJ1-5; 8 bases match TRBD1. J lost 7 bases, V lost 2 bases, and 5 bases had no gene match. Germline-derived CDR1 and CDR2 are SGHTS and YDEGEE. This CDR3 region has 14 residues. The CDR3: CASSFRQGPQPQHF. Here the CDR3 DNA reads TGTGCCAGCAGCTTCCGACAGGGGCCCCAGCCCCAGCATTTT.

The chain combines TRBV19 with TRBJ1-1; a possible D gene is TRBD1 (5 bases). This CDR3 has 12 amino acids. Germline values: CDR1 LNHDA, CDR2 SQIVND (reference sequence). V lost 5 bases and J lost 7, with 11 bases in between. CDR3 bases: TGTGCCAGTAGTCCGGGACTCGGTGAAGCTTTCTTT. Amino acids: CASSPGLGEAFF.

The J gene is TRBJ1-1, the V gene TRBV3-1 (or the pseudogene TRBV3-2), with a weak D call TRBD1 (6 bases). With 1 base removed from V and 5 bases from J, the gap between germline ends came to 17 bases. The CDR3 extends over 16 amino acids. CDR1 LGHDT and CDR2 YNNKEL come from the germline V gene (reference sequence). Written as DNA, the CDR3 is TGTGCCAGCAGCCAAGGTACGCAGGGGAAAAGGACTGAAGCTTTCTTT. It specifies CASSQGTQGKRTEAFF.

The chain links TRBV3-1 (or the pseudogene TRBV3-2) to TRBJ2-2; TRBD1 matches 7 bases. In germline, CDR1 is LGHDT, CDR2 YNNKEL (reference sequence). With 6 bases clipped from V and 4 bases from J, the junction kept 2 bases outside the gene matches. The CDR3 runs 13 residues. CDR3: CASRSGGTGELFF. Here the CDR3 DNA reads TGTGCCAGCAGATCAGGGGGCACCGGGGAGCTGTTTTTT.

This clone showed up just a few times. The gene calls are TRBV6-5 and TRBJ2-7; TRBD2 aligns across 11 bases. The germline V gene encodes CDR1 MNHEY and CDR2 SVGAGI. The CDR3 loop spans 15 amino acids. Trimming at V came to 6 bases and at J to 0 bases, leaving 4 bases not matched to a gene. This CDR3 is CASSRGLAGSYEQYF. The CDR3 DNA sequence: TGTGCCAGCAGCCGAGGACTAGCGGGCTCCTACGAGCAGTACTTC.

V and J are TRBV18 and TRBJ2-7; D not resolved. In germline, CDR1 is KGHSH, CDR2 LQKENI. The CDR3 consists of 12 residues. Deletions cut 6 bases from V and 3 bases from J, with 9 bases between. For the CDR3, the DNA is TGTGCCAGCTCCCCTAACGACTACGAGCAGTACGTC. Amino acids: CASSPNDYEQYV.

The rearrangement joins TRBV19 to TRBJ1-2; a weak D match, TRBD1 (6 bases). The germline gives CDR1 LNHDA, CDR2 SQIVND (reference sequence). CDR3 length equals 15 residues. Trimming took off 4 bases at V and 4 bases at J, with 16 bases between the two ends. CDR3 coding DNA: TGTGCCAGTAGTACATTACAGGGAACGGGCTATGGCTACACCTTC. It encodes CASSTLQGTGYGYTF.

The chain joins TRBV6-2 or TRBV6-3 to TRBJ1-3; tentative D call: TRBD1 (5 bases). Germline lookup yields CDR1 MNHEY and CDR2 SVGEGT. Trimming took off 5 bases at V and 2 bases at J, with 13 bases between the two ends. The CDR3 loop spans 15 amino acids. The CDR3 nucleotides are TGTGCCAGCAGTAGAACAGGAGCTGCTGGAAACACCATATATTTT. The encoded protein is CASSRTGAAGNTIYF.

The chain is built from TRBV9 and TRBJ2-4; D is unresolved. V lost 0 bases and J lost 0, with 10 bases in between. Germline lookup yields CDR1 SGDLS and CDR2 YYNGEE. This CDR3 comprises 16 residues. CDR3 region: CASSVGGNLAKNIQYF. The CDR3, as DNA: TGTGCCAGCAGCGTAGGAGGCAATTTAGCCAAAAACATTCAGTACTTC.

The CDR3 here is CASAASGTTTDTQYF. Written as DNA, the CDR3 is TGTGCCAGCGCTGCTAGCGGGACCACCACAGATACGCAGTATTTT. The chain has TRBV11-2 and TRBJ2-3; 9 positions agree with TRBD2. The germline V gene has CDR1 SGHAT and CDR2 FQNNGV. After removal of 8 bases from V and 2 bases from J, the junction contained 8 bases not matched to a gene. There are 15 residues in the CDR3. Combining the CDR3 with reference TRBV11-2 and TRBJ2-3 gives the whole variable domain EAGVAQSPRYKIIEKRQSVAFWCNPISGHATLYWYQQILGQGPKLLIQFQNNGVVDDSQLPKDRFSAERLKGVDSTLKIQPAKLEDSAVYLCASAASGTTTDTQYFGPGTRLTVL.

This chain uses TRBV19 with TRBJ2-7, with 7 nucleotides matching TRBD1. CDR3 length equals 15 residues. Germline loops: CDR1 LNHDA, CDR2 SQIVND (reference sequence). Losses at the gene ends were 5 bases for V and 0 bases for J; bases not matched to a gene: 7. The CDR3 DNA is TGTGCCAGTAGTGCCGAGGGGGCATCCTCCTACGAGCAGTACTTC. Its protein is CASSAEGASSYEQYF.

V and J are TRBV5-1 and TRBJ2-1, with 10 bases matching TRBD1. The CDR3 extends over 15 amino acids. Looked up from germline, CDR1 is SGHRS and CDR2 is YFSETQ. J was trimmed by 4 bases and V by 4 bases; bases with no gene match: 5. The CDR3 region has the DNA TGCGCCAGCAGCACGGGACAGGGGATTTACAATGAGCAGTTCTTC. Its translation: CASSTGQGIYNEQFF.

The chain combines TRBV6-5 with TRBJ2-2; 11 bases agree with TRBD1. J lost 6 bases, V lost 4 bases, and 4 bases had no gene match. This CDR3 has 15 amino acids. Germline values: CDR1 MNHEY, CDR2 SVGAGI. The CDR3 DNA reads as TGTGCCAGCAGTTCCGGACAGGGGGCTTCCGGGGAGCTGTTTTTT. Its translation: CASSSGQGASGELFF.

The chain has TRBV28 and TRBJ1-5; 7 nucleotides align to TRBD1. CDR3 length: 16 amino acids. Germline V lookup: CDR1 MDHEN, CDR2 SYDVKM. After removal of 4 bases from V and 1 base from J, the junction contained 7 bases not matched to a gene. The CDR3 protein is CASSSQGIGSNQPQHF. The CDR3 DNA reads as TGTGCCAGCAGTTCACAGGGGATAGGGAGCAATCAGCCCCAGCATTTT.

V and J are TRBV10-3 and TRBJ2-2; possible D gene TRBD2, 6 bases. CDR1 ENHRY and CDR2 SYGVKD come from the germline V gene. The ends were cut back, 9 bases at V and 4 bases at J, with 12 bases in the middle. The CDR3 totals 13 residues. The CDR3 sequence is CAILGLITGELFF. The DNA for the CDR3 is TGTGCCATTCTTGGACTAATCACCGGGGAGCTGTTTTTT.

This chain uses TRBV24-1 with TRBJ1-4; TRBD1 agrees at 7 bases. The CDR3 loop spans 17 amino acids. The trim removed 3 bases at V and 0 bases at J, leaving 6 bases unmatched. Germline-derived CDR1 and CDR2 are KGHDR and SFDVKD. The DNA for the CDR3 is TGTGCCACCAGTGATACGGACAGGATTGCAACTAATGAAAAACTGTTTTTT. This codes for CATSDTDRIATNEKLFF.

This chain connects TRBV12-3 or TRBV12-4 to TRBJ1-2, with D possibly TRBD1 on 6 matching bases. The CDR3 is 11 amino acids. Trimming pared 10 bases from V and 6 bases from J, leaving 12 bases between. The CDR3 reads CATQGPDGYTF. CDR3 bases: TGTGCCACCCAGGGGCCAGATGGCTACACCTTC.

The chain is built from TRBV5-1 and TRBJ2-6, with TRBD1 identical over 11 bases. Germline lookup yields CDR1 SGHRS and CDR2 YFSETQ. The CDR3 spans 16 residues. The trim removed 4 bases at V and 2 bases at J, leaving 2 bases unmatched. In DNA, the CDR3 is TGCGCCAGCAGCCGGGGACAGGGGGCTGGGGCCAACGTCCTGACTTTC. This sequence encodes CASSRGQGAGANVLTF.

The chain couples TRBV24-1 to TRBJ2-5; D is possibly TRBD2 (6 bases). The CDR3 is 14 amino acids. V was shortened by 5 bases and J by 2 bases, with 11 bases between the two germline ends. Germline assignment: CDR1 KGHDR and CDR2 SFDVKD. The CDR3 sequence: CATSGAGRQETQYF. The CDR3 DNA reads TGTGCCACCAGTGGGGCGGGGAGGCAAGAGACCCAGTACTTC.

The chain uses TRBV24-1 and TRBJ2-2, with 7 positions matching TRBD1. This CDR3 comprises 17 residues. Germline CDR1 reads KGHDR; CDR2 reads SFDVKD. Losses at the gene ends were 7 bases for V and 4 bases for J; bases not matched to a gene: 14. The CDR3 protein is CATRGRDSSRGTGELFF. DNA of the CDR3: TGTGCCACCAGAGGCCGGGACAGCTCCCGAGGCACCGGGGAGCTGTTTTTT.

The chain employs TRBV6-2 or TRBV6-3 and TRBJ2-1; TRBD2 matches at 14 bases. Trimming cost V 5 bases and J 4 bases; bases outside gene matches: 7. Germline-derived CDR1 and CDR2 are MNHEY and SVGEGT. The CDR3 runs 17 residues. This CDR3 is CASSPRLAGGRYNEQFF. In DNA form, the CDR3 reads TGTGCCAGCAGTCCCCGACTAGCGGGAGGGCGGTACAATGAGCAGTTCTTC.

This clone appeared once. V and J are TRBV5-1 and TRBJ1-4; the match to TRBD1 covers 7 bases. The CDR3 runs to 16 residues. Germline V gene lookup returns CDR1 SGHRS and CDR2 YFSETQ. Trimming took 4 bases from V and 1 from J; bases not matched to a gene: 7. The CDR3 nucleotides are TGCGCCAGCAGCCTACAGGGGATGGGAACTAATGAAAAACTGTTTTTT. This gives the protein CASSLQGMGTNEKLFF.

This clone was seen just once. DNA for the CDR3: TGTGCCAGTAGTATAGATCGGTTTGATGAGCAGTTCTTC. Translating gives CASSIDRFDEQFF. This sequence joins TRBV19 and TRBJ2-1; no definite D call. V dropped 0 bases and J dropped 8 bases, with 8 bases sitting between them. Per germline, CDR1 LNHDA and CDR2 SQIVND (reference sequence). The CDR3 spans 13 residues. Based on the CDR3 plus reference TRBV19 and TRBJ2-1, the full variable domain is DGGITQSPKYLFRKEGQNVTLSCEQNLNHDAMYWYRQDPGQGLRLIYYSQIVNDFQKGDIAEGYSVSREKKESFPLTVTSAQKNPTAFYLCASSIDRFDEQFFGPGTRLTVL.

The DNA of the CDR3 is TGTGCCAGCAGCCCGACGGGACAGGGCTATGGCTACACCTTC. It specifies CASSPTGQGYGYTF. V and J are TRBV6-5 and TRBJ1-2; 9 bases are a match to TRBD1. V lost 6 bases, J lost 4 bases, and 6 bases stayed unmatched. Germline lookup yields CDR1 MNHEY and CDR2 SVGAGI. The CDR3 length is 14 residues.

The chain links TRBV9 to TRBJ2-3; D remains unclear. The V gene's germline CDR1 is SGDLS and CDR2 YYNGEE. Trimming left V 3 bases short and J 6 bases short, with 17 bases between. The CDR3 loop spans 15 amino acids. This chain's CDR3 is CASSESILLGDTQYF. The CDR3 DNA sequence: TGTGCCAGCAGCGAGTCAATTCTTCTCGGGGATACGCAGTATTTT.

The rearrangement joins TRBV2 to TRBJ1-2; D gene ambiguous. CDR3 length: 13 amino acids. Trimming stripped 3 bases from V and 2 bases from J, with 7 bases between. CDR1 and CDR2 from the germline V gene are SNHLY and FYNNEI. CDR3 bases: TGTGCCAGCAGTGATGAGGCGAACTATGGCTACACCTTC. It yields the protein CASSDEANYGYTF.